Included here is one TCR beta chain sequence, with context. These data belong to a study of somatic mutations in cytotoxic T cells in rheumatoid arthritis. Clones were sequenced by immunoSEQ multiplex PCR, and TCRdb holds only the in-frame ones, with some missing. The sample includes about 25,000 clones, roughly 70% of them seen just once. Specimen: CD8+ T cells sorted from blood. The sequence derives from a woman between 18 and 29 years old in good health.

The CDR3 sequence is CASSPAGSYEQYF. The CDR3 DNA follows: TGTGCCAGCAGCCCCGCAGGGTCCTACGAGCAGTACTTC. The chain has TRBV7-9 and TRBJ2-7, with D perhaps TRBD1 (5 bases). Germline values: CDR1 SEHNR, CDR2 FQNEAQ (reference sequence). V was cut by 5 bases and J by 1 base, with 9 bases left in between. The CDR3 is made up of 13 amino acids.